The TCR beta chain described here comes from a study of blood T cells in healthy people across ages. Whole-study context: In model experiments, template switching was able to capture about one barcoded beta molecule for every two T cells that were present.

In regard to this clonotype: Its antigen is unidentified.

Study-level findings and limits: Total diversity from one million sequenced T cells was likely underestimated. Diversity was higher, and naive CD4+ cells more numerous, in long-lived donors than in aged donors. Naive T cell percentage showed a strong correlation with TCR beta diversity.

Primed by a sample-barcoded 5' primer and a J-beta primer mix, a second PCR proceeded for about 7 to 11 cycles. TCRdb reprocessed the 5' RACE reads with MiXCR, giving one entry per CDR3 protein. This table has around 990,000 distinct CDR3 sequences, 30% to 40% appearing once. The CDR3 extends over 15 amino acids. CDR1 and CDR2 (germline): MNHEY, SVGAGI. Trimming pared 4 bases from V and 3 bases from J, leaving 10 bases between. Input material: blood. The clonotype was recovered from a young man in good health. This chain links TRBV6-5 with TRBJ2-6; D possibly corresponds to TRBD1 (6 bases). CDR3 region: CASSSGHLGANVLTF. In DNA form, the CDR3 reads TGTGCCAGCAGTTCGGGACATCTTGGGGCCAACGTCCTGACTTTC.